The 16 T cell receptor beta chains presented below share a single source sample, sequenced in a study of cytomegalovirus exposure and HLA in healthy donors (dated by TCRdb to 2016 to 2017). Receptor libraries were prepared by the immunoSEQ multiplex PCR assay. For the multiplex PCR, a mixture combining 60 forward primers for TCR Vbeta segments and 13 reverse primers for TCR Jbeta segments was used. Here the immuneACCESS table is served through TCRdb, limited to in-frame sequences with V and J called. Missing clones are a known gap in these copies; in checked studies unresolved V genes cover under half, and the rest lacks a known reason. The sample has approximately 190,000 clones on record, 81% of them singletons. The ten top clones hold over 3.5% of the sample. What was sequenced was PBMCs. The receptor set was obtained from a man aged 50 to 59 in good health and CMV-seronegative.

This clone was counted a single time. This chain uses TRBV9 with TRBJ1-2; 9 bases line up with TRBD1. The V segment lost 4 bases and the J segment 4 bases; nucleotides outside the gene matches: 5. Germline V CDR1 and CDR2: SGDLS, YYNGEE. This CDR3 region has 14 residues. The CDR3 region is CASSPGQGAYGYTF. CDR3 bases: TGTGCCAGCAGCCCGGGACAGGGCGCCTATGGCTACACCTTC.

The CDR3 sequence is CASSGSRESNEKLFF. CDR3 nucleotide sequence: TGTGCCAGCAGCGGATCACGGGAGTCTAATGAAAAACTGTTTTTT. The chain uses TRBV5-6 and TRBJ1-4, with D unclear. The CDR3 spans 15 residues. Per the germline V gene, CDR1 is SGHDT and CDR2 is YYEEEE. The V gene lost 4 bases and the J gene lost 3 bases, with 13 bases spanning the gap.

This clone was detected a few times. This chain uses TRBV7-7 with TRBJ2-1; D possibly corresponds to TRBD2 (6 bases). V dropped 3 bases and J dropped 7 bases, with 10 bases sitting between them. CDR1 and CDR2 (germline): SSHAT, FNYEAQ (reference sequence). This CDR3 is 13 amino acids long. This chain's CDR3 is CASSLGLTNEQFF. In nucleotides, the CDR3 is TGTGCCAGCAGCTTGGGACTGACTAATGAGCAGTTCTTC.

The chain carries TRBV5-1 and TRBJ1-3, with 9 bases fitting TRBD1. In germline, CDR1 is SGHRS, CDR2 YFSETQ. With V trimmed by 4 bases and J by 0 bases, 2 bases remained unmatched. CDR3 length: 15 residues. The CDR3 protein is CASSQQGASGNTIYF. In DNA, the CDR3 is TGCGCCAGCAGCCAACAGGGGGCCTCTGGAAACACCATATATTTT.

This sequence joins TRBV27 and TRBJ1-4; weak D call: TRBD1 (6 bases). The CDR3 runs to 14 residues. The germline V gene has CDR1 MNHEY and CDR2 SMNVEV (reference sequence). Trimming took off 2 bases at V and 6 bases at J, with 10 bases between the two ends. DNA of the CDR3: TGTGCCAGCAGTTTACAGGGGAGTTATGAAAAACTGTTTTTT. Translated: CASSLQGSYEKLFF.

The genes are TRBV2 and TRBJ2-7; 9 bases are a match to TRBD2. This CDR3 comprises 13 residues. J gave up 5 bases and V 6 bases, and 5 bases lay outside the gene matches. The germline V gene has CDR1 SNHLY and CDR2 FYNNEI. The CDR3 loop is CASRLRGGHEQYF. The DNA of the CDR3 is TGTGCCAGCAGGTTGCGGGGGGGCCACGAGCAGTACTTC.

For the CDR3, the DNA is TGTGCCATCAGAAACTCCCAAGAGACCCAGTACTTC. Encoded protein: CAIRNSQETQYF. V and J are TRBV10-3 and TRBJ2-5; D not resolved. There are 12 residues in the CDR3. Trimming removed 6 bases at V and 1 base at J, with 6 bases between. Germline loops: CDR1 ENHRY, CDR2 SYGVKD.

This chain connects TRBV29-1 to TRBJ2-5; the match to TRBD1 covers 10 bases. Germline V gives CDR1 SQVTM, CDR2 ANQGSEA. This CDR3 is built from 15 residues. J was trimmed by 5 bases and V by 6 bases; bases with no gene match: 12. The CDR3 DNA sequence: TGCAGCGTCGCTCGGGACAGGGGCGATCGTGAGACCCAGTACTTC. This sequence encodes CSVARDRGDRETQYF.

The genes are TRBV14 and TRBJ1-6; D not resolved. This CDR3 contains 17 residues. Germline CDR1 SGHDN, CDR2 FVKESK. With 0 bases removed from V and 2 bases from J, the gap between germline ends came to 11 bases. This CDR3 reads CASSQDVPGAYNSPLHF. CDR3 nucleotide sequence: TGTGCCAGCAGCCAAGATGTCCCGGGAGCCTATAATTCACCCCTCCACTTT. The full variable domain, completed using reference TRBV14 and TRBJ1-6, is EAGVTQFPSHSVIEKGQTVTLRCDPISGHDNLYWYRRVMGKEIKFLLHFVKESKQDESGMPNNRFLAERTGGTYSTLKVQPAELEDSGVYFCASSQDVPGAYNSPLHFGNGTRLTVT.

The DNA of the CDR3 is TGTGCCAGCAGCGTAGACCAGGGGTCGGTCGGGGCCAACGTCCTGACTTTC. This sequence encodes CASSVDQGSVGANVLTF. This sequence joins TRBV9 and TRBJ2-6; tentatively, D is TRBD1 (6 bases). The V and J ends lost 0 bases and 4 bases respectively, with 14 bases between them. Germline assignment: CDR1 SGDLS and CDR2 YYNGEE. This CDR3 has 17 amino acids. The whole variable domain, filled in from reference TRBV9 and TRBJ2-6, reads DSGVTQTPKHLITATGQRVTLRCSPRSGDLSVYWYQQSLDQGLQFLIQYYNGEERAKGNILERFSAQQFPDLHSELNLSSLELGDSALYFCASSVDQGSVGANVLTFGAGSRLTVL.

This rearrangement joins TRBV9 to TRBJ2-1; 8 positions match TRBD2. V lost 0 bases, J lost 7 bases, and 9 bases stayed unmatched. Germline V lookup: CDR1 SGDLS, CDR2 YYNGEE. The CDR3 runs 16 residues. In DNA, the CDR3 is TGTGCCAGCAGCGTAGATGTGGCGCGGGGGGCTAATGAGCAGTTCTTC. Translation: CASSVDVARGANEQFF.

The rearrangement uses TRBV11-3 and TRBJ2-7; TRBD1 aligns across 7 bases. The CDR3 covers 15 residues. Unmatched junction bases numbered 11, after V lost 5 bases and J lost 4 bases. Per germline, CDR1 SGHNT and CDR2 YENEEA. The CDR3 spells CASSPRTGLSYEQYF. CDR3 coding DNA: TGTGCCAGCAGCCCCCGGACAGGATTATCATACGAGCAGTACTTC.

DNA of the CDR3: TGTGCCAGCAGCTTGGAAGGACAGGGAAGGGCAGATACGCAGTATTTT. This codes for CASSLEGQGRADTQYF. V and J are TRBV5-4 and TRBJ2-3; the match to TRBD1 covers 8 bases. Germline V gives CDR1 SGHNT, CDR2 YYREEE (reference sequence). The V and J ends lost 0 bases and 4 bases, in that order; junction bases with no gene match: 7. This CDR3 is built from 16 residues.

The chain links TRBV4-2 to TRBJ1-6, with D perhaps matching TRBD1 (6 bases). CDR1 is LGHNA and CDR2 is YNFKEQ in the germline V gene. Trimming pared 1 base from V and 0 bases from J, leaving 10 bases between. CDR3 length: 17 residues. CDR3: CASSQGGPSSYNSPLHF. CDR3 coding DNA: TGTGCCAGCAGCCAAGGGGGGCCGAGCTCCTATAATTCACCCCTCCACTTT.

This clone occurred a few times. CDR3 loop: CASSGGGSSYNEQFF. The CDR3 DNA sequence: TGTGCCAGCAGCGGAGGGGGCAGCTCCTACAATGAGCAGTTCTTC. V usage is TRBV7-2 and J usage is TRBJ2-1, with D perhaps TRBD1 (7 bases). V was cut by 5 bases and J by 0 bases, with 11 bases left in between. CDR1 and CDR2 from the germline V gene are SGHTA and FQGNSA. This CDR3 has 15 amino acids.

This chain uses TRBV7-8 with TRBJ2-3; D is ambiguous. CDR1 is SGHVS and CDR2 is FQNEAQ in the germline V gene. V was cut by 3 bases and J by 6 bases, with 16 bases left in between. CDR3 length: 15 amino acids. CDR3: CASSLSEAEWDTQYF. As DNA, the CDR3 is TGTGCCAGCAGCTTGTCAGAGGCAGAATGGGATACGCAGTATTTT.